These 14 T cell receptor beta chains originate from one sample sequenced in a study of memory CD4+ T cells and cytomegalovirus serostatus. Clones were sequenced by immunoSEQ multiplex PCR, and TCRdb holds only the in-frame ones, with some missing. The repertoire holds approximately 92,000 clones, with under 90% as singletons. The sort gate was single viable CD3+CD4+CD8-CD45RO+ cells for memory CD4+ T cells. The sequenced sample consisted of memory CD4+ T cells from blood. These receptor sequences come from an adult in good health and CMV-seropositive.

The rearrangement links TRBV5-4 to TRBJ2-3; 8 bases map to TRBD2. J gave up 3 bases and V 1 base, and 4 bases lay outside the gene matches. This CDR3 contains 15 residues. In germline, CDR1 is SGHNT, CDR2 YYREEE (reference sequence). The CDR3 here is CASSLTGGPTDTQYF. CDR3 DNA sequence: TGTGCCAGCAGCTTGACGGGAGGGCCGACAGATACGCAGTATTTT.

For the CDR3, the DNA is TGTGCCAGCACCCTGGGGGACGGACAGGGCAACTATGGCTACACCTTC. It translates to CASTLGDGQGNYGYTF. The chain uses TRBV28 and TRBJ1-2; 8 nucleotides align to TRBD1. J gave up 2 bases and V 7 bases, and 12 bases lay outside the gene matches. The CDR3 is made up of 16 amino acids. Germline V gene data show CDR1 as MDHEN and CDR2 as SYDVKM.

Here the CDR3 DNA reads TGTGCCAGCAGGGAGAGGGACAGGGAGGCGAGCGGCTACACCTTC. Its translation: CASRERDREASGYTF. V gene TRBV5-4 combines with J gene TRBJ1-2, with 9 bases aligning to TRBD1. CDR1 and CDR2 from the germline V gene are SGHNT and YYREEE (reference sequence). V lost 5 bases, J lost 8 bases, and 13 bases stayed unmatched. There are 15 residues in the CDR3.

The CDR3 reads CASSGGTSGRFEQYF. DNA for the CDR3: TGTGCCAGCAGTGGTGGGACTAGCGGGAGGTTTGAGCAGTACTTC. The chain carries TRBV6-1 and TRBJ2-7; 15 bases match TRBD2. Germline V CDR1 and CDR2: MNHNS, SASEGT. The CDR3 has 15 residues. The trim removed 4 bases at V and 7 bases at J, leaving 5 bases unmatched.

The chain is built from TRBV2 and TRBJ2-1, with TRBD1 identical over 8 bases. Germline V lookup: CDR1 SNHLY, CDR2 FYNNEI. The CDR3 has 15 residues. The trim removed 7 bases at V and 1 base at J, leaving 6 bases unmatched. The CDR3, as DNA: TGTGCCAGCACTAAGGGACAGGAGTCCTACAATGAGCAGTTCTTC. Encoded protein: CASTKGQESYNEQFF.

This CDR3 reads CASSAIRTGPWAFF. The CDR3 DNA reads as TGTGCCAGCAGTGCTATAAGGACAGGGCCATGGGCTTTCTTT. The chain combines TRBV28 with TRBJ1-1, with TRBD1 identical over 8 bases. The J segment lost 11 bases and the V segment lost 5 bases, leaving 13 bases of the junction unmatched. The CDR3 runs 14 residues. Germline-derived CDR1 and CDR2 are MDHEN and SYDVKM.

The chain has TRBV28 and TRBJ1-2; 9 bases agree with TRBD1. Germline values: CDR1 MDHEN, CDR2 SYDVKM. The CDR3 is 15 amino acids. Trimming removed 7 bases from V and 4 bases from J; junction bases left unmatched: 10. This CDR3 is CASIRGTGGGYGYTF. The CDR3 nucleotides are TGTGCCAGCATAAGGGGAACAGGGGGCGGCTATGGCTACACCTTC.

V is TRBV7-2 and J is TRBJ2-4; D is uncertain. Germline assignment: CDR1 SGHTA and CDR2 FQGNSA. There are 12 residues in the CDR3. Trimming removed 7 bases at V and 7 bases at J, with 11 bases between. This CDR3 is CASTKGRNIQYF. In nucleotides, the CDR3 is TGTGCCAGCACCAAAGGTCGGAACATTCAGTACTTC.

The CDR3 protein is CASSLARLGETQYF. CDR3 DNA: TGTGCCAGCAGCTTAGCGCGCCTAGGCGAGACCCAGTACTTC. The chain employs TRBV7-2 and TRBJ2-5, with D hard to call. Germline values: CDR1 SGHTA, CDR2 FQGNSA. V gave up 0 bases and J gave up 5 bases, with 10 bases separating them. CDR3 length equals 14 residues.

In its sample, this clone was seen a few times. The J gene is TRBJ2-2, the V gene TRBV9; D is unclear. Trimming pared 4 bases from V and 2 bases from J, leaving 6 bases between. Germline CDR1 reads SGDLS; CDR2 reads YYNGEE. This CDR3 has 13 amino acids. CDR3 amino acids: CASSTPNTGELFF. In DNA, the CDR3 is TGTGCCAGCAGCACCCCTAACACCGGGGAGCTGTTTTTT.

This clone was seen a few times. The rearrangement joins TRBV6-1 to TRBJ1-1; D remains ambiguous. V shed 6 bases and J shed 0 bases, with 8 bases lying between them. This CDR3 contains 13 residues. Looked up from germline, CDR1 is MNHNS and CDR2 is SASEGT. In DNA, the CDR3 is TGTGCCAGCAGGGTGTTCATGAACACTGAAGCTTTCTTT. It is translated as CASRVFMNTEAFF.

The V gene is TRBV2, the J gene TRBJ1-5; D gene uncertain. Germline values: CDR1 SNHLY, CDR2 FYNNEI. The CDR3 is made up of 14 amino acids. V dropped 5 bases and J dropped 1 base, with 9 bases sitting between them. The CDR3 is CASSRQTSNQPQHF. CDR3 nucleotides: TGTGCCAGCAGTAGACAAACCAGCAATCAGCCCCAGCATTTT. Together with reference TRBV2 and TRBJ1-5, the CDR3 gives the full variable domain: EPEVTQTPSHQVTQMGQEVILRCVPISNHLYFYWYRQILGQKVEFLVSFYNNEISEKSEIFDDQFSVERPDGSNFTLKIRSTKLEDSAMYFCASSRQTSNQPQHFGDGTRLSIL.

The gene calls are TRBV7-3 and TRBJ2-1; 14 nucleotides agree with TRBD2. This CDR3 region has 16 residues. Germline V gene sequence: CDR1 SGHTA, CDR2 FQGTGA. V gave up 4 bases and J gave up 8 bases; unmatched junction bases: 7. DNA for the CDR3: TGTGCCAGCAGCTCGACTAGCGGGAGGGCCTTGGATGAGCAGTTCTTC. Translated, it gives CASSSTSGRALDEQFF.

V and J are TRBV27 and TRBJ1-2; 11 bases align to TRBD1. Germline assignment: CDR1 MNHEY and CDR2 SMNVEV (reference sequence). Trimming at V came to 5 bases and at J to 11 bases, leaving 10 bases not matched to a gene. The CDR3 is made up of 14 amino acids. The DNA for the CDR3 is TGTGCCAGCAGTCCCCAGGGACAGGGGGTGGGATACACCTTC. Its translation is CASSPQGQGVGYTF.